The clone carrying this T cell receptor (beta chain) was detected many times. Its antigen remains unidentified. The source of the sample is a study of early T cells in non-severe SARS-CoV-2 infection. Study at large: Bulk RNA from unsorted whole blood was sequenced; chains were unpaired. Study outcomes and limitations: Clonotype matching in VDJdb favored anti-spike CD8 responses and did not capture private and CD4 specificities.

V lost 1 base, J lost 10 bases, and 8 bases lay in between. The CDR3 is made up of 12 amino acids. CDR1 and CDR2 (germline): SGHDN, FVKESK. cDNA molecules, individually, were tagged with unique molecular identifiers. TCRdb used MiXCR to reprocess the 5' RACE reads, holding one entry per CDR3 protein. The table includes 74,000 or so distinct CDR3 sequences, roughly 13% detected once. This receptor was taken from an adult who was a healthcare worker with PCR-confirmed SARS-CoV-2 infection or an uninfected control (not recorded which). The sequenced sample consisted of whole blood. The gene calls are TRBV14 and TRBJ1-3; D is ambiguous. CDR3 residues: CASSQGPATIYF. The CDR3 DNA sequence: TGTGCCAGCAGCCAAGGCCCTGCAACCATATATTTT.